Sequencing of this T cell receptor beta chain was carried out in a study of T cells in Graves' hyperthyroidism and ophthalmopathy. Per germline, CDR1 MDHEN and CDR2 SYDVKM. This CDR3 has 13 amino acids. Trimming pared 5 bases from V and 6 bases from J, leaving 12 bases between. No progression to ophthalmopathy during 18 months of follow-up defined stable disease. These patients, aged 18 to 65, had recently diagnosed hyperthyroidism lasting under 2 months. The PBMCs studied were ones that came from 10 ml fresh peripheral blood. It was RNA transcripts that yielded the amplified TCR beta CDR3 regions. First-round RT-PCR targeting the TCR CDR3 was performed with the HTBI primer set. TCRdb passed the multiplex PCR reads through MiXCR, listing each CDR3 protein once. The table lists about 360,000 distinct CDR3 sequences, about 13% of them singletons. At least ten counts were recorded for this clonotype.

Sequencing was performed on blood. This clonotype originated in a woman aged 18-35 years with Graves' hyperthyroidism. This chain joins TRBV28 and TRBJ2-3; D is uncertain. The CDR3 region has the DNA TGTGCCAGCAGTCTGTTGGGTAGGGATACGCAGTATTTT. Amino acids: CASSLLGRDTQYF. Full variable domain (remainder filled in from reference TRBV28 and TRBJ2-3): DVKVTQSSRYLVKRTGEKVFLECVQDMDHENMFWYRQDPGLGLRLIYFSYDVKMKEKGDIPEGYSVSREKKERFSLILESASTNQTSMYLCASSLLGRDTQYFGPGTRLTVL.